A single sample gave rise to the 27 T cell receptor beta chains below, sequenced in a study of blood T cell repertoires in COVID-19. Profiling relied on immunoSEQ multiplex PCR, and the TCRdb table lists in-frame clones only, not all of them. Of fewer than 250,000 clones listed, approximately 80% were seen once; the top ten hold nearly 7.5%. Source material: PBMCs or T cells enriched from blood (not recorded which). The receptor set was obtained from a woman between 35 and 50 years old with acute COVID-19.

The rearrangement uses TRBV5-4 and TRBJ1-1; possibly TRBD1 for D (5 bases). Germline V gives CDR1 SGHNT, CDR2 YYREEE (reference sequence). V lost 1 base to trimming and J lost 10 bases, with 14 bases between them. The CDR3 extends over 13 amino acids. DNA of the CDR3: TGTGCCAGCAGCTTGAGGCAGGGTGTCGTAGCTTTCTTT. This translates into CASSLRQGVVAFF.

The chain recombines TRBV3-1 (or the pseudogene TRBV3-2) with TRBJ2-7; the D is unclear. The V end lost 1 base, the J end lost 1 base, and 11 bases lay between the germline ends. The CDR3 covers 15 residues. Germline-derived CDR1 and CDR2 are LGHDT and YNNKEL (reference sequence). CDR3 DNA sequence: TGTGCCAGCAGCCAAGCAGGAATCAAGTCCTACGAGCAGTACTTC. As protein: CASSQAGIKSYEQYF.

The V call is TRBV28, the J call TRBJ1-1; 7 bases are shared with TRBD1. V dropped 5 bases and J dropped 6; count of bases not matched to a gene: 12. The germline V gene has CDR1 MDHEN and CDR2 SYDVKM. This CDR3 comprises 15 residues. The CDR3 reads CASSDPRGRRAEAFF. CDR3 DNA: TGTGCCAGCAGTGACCCCAGGGGGAGAAGAGCTGAAGCTTTCTTT. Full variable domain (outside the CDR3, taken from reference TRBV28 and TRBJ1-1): DVKVTQSSRYLVKRTGEKVFLECVQDMDHENMFWYRQDPGLGLRLIYFSYDVKMKEKGDIPEGYSVSREKKERFSLILESASTNQTSMYLCASSDPRGRRAEAFFGQGTRLTVV.

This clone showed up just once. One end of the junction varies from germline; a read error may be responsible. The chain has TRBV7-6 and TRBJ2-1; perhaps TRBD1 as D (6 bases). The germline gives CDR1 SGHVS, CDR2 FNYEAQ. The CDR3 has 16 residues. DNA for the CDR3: TGTGCCAGCAGCCTGGGGGCCGCGGCCTCCTTCAATGAGCAGTTCTTC. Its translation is CASSLGAAASFNEQFF.

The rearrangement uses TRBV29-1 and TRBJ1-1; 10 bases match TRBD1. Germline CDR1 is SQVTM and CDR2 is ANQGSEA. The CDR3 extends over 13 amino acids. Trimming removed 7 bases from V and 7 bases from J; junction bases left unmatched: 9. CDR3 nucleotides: TGCAGCGCACCGGGACAGGGGTCGTTTGAAGCTTTCTTT. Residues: CSAPGQGSFEAFF.

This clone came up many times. CDR3 region: CASSVQRGLLNSYEQYF. The CDR3 DNA follows: TGTGCCAGCAGTGTCCAGCGGGGTCTACTTAACTCCTACGAGCAGTACTTC. V gene TRBV2 combines with J gene TRBJ2-7; the match to TRBD2 covers 7 bases. CDR3 size: 17 residues. The V gene end was trimmed by 4 bases and the J gene end by 0 bases; junction bases not matched to a gene: 12. The germline V gene has CDR1 SNHLY and CDR2 FYNNEI. Using reference TRBV2 and TRBJ2-7 for the parts outside the CDR3, the full variable domain is EPEVTQTPSHQVTQMGQEVILRCVPISNHLYFYWYRQILGQKVEFLVSFYNNEISEKSEIFDDQFSVERPDGSNFTLKIRSTKLEDSAMYFCASSVQRGLLNSYEQYFGPGTRLTVT.

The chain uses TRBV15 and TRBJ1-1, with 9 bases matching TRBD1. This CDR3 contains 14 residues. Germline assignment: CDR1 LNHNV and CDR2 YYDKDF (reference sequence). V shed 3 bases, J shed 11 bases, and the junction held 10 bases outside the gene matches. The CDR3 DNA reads TGTGCCACCAGCAGCCGGGACAGGGCGAGACGGGCTTTCTTT. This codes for CATSSRDRARRAFF.

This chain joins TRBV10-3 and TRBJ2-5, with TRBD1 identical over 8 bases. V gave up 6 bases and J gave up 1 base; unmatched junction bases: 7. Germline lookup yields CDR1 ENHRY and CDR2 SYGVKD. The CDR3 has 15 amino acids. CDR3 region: CAISAGQEPQETQYF. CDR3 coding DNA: TGTGCCATCAGCGCGGGACAGGAGCCCCAAGAGACCCAGTACTTC.

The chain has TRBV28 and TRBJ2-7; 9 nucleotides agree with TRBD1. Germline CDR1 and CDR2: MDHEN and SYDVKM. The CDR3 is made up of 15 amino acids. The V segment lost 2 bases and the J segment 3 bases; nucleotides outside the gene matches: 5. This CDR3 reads CASSLETGGNYEQYF. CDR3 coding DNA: TGTGCCAGCAGTTTAGAGACAGGGGGAAACTACGAGCAGTACTTC.

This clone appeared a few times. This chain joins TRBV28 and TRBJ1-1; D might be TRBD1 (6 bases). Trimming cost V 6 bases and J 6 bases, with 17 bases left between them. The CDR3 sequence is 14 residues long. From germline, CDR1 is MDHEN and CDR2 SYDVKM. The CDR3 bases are TGTGCCAGCAGCACAGGGCAGGAGTGGGCTGAAGCTTTCTTT. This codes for CASSTGQEWAEAFF.

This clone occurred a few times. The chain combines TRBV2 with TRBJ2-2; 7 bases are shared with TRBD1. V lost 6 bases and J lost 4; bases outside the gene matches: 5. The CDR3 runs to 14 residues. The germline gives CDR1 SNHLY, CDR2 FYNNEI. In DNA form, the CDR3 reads TGTGCCAGCAGGGAACAGGGGCCCACCGGGGAGCTGTTTTTT. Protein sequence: CASREQGPTGELFF.

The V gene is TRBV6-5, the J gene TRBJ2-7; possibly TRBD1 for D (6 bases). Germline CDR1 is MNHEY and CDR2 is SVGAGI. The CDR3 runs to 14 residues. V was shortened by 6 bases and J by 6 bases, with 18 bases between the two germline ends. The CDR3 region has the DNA TGTGCCAGCAGCAGGACAGTCCCGAGGTCCGAGCAGTACTTC. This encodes CASSRTVPRSEQYF.

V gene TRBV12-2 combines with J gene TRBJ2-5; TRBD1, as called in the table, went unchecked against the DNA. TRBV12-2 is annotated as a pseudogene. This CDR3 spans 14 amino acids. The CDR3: CASRSRQTQETQYF. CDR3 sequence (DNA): TGTGCAAGTCGCTCCCGACAGACACAAGAGACCCAGTACTTC.

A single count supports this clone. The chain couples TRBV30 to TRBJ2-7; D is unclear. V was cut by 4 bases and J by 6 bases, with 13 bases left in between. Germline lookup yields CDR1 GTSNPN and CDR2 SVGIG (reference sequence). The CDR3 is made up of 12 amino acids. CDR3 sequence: CAWKPPSGEQYF. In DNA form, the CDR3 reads TGTGCCTGGAAGCCCCCTTCAGGCGAGCAGTACTTC.

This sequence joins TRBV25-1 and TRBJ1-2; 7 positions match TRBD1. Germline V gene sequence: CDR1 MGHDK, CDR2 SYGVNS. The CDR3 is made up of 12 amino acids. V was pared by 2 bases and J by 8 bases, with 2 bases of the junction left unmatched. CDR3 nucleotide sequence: TGTGCCAGCAGTGAAACAGGGGTGGGCTACACCTTC. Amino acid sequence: CASSETGVGYTF.

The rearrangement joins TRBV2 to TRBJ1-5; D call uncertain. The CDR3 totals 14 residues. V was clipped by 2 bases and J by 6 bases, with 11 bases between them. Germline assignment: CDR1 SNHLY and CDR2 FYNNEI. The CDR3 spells CASSERGGSQPQHF. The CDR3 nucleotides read TGTGCCAGCAGTGAACGGGGAGGGTCTCAGCCCCAGCATTTT.

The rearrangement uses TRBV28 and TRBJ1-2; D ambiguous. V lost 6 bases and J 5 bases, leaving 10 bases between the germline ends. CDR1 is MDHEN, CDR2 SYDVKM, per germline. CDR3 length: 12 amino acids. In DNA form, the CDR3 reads TGTGCCAGCAGAAGACTGACGTATGGCTACACCTTC. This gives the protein CASRRLTYGYTF.

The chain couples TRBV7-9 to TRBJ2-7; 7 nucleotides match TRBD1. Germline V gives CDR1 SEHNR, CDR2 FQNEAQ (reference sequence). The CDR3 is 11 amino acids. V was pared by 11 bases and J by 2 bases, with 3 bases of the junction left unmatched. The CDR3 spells CAHQGAYEQYF. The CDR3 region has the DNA TGTGCCCACCAGGGGGCCTACGAGCAGTACTTC.

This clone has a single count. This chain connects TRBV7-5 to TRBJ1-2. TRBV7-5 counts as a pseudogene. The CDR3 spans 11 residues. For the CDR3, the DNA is TGTGCCAGAAGCTCTGACTATGGCTACACCTTC. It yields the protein CARSSDYGYTF.

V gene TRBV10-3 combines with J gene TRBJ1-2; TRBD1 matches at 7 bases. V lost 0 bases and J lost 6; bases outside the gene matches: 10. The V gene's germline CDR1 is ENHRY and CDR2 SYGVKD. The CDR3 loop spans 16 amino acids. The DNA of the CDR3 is TGTGCCATCAGTGAGTCGAAGTTTGGGACAGCGAATGGCTACACCTTC. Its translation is CAISESKFGTANGYTF.

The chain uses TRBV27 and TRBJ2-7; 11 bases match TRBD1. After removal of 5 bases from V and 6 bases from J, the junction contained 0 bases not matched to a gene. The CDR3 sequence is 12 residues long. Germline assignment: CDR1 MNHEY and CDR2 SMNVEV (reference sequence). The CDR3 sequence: CASSGQGAEQYF. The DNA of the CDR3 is TGTGCCAGCAGTGGACAGGGGGCCGAGCAGTACTTC.

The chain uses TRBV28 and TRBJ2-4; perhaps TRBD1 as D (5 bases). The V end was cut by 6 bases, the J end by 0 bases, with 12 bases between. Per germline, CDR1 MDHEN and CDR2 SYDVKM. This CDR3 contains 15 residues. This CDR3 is CASRGSGSAKNIQYF. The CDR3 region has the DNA TGTGCCAGCAGGGGCTCAGGGTCAGCCAAAAACATTCAGTACTTC.

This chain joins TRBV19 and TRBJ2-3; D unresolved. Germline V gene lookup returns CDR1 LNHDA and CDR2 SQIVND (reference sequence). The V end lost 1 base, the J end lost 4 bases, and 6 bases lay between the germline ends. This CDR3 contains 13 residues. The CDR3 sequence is CASSIVGADTQYF. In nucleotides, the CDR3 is TGTGCCAGTAGTATAGTGGGCGCAGATACGCAGTATTTT.

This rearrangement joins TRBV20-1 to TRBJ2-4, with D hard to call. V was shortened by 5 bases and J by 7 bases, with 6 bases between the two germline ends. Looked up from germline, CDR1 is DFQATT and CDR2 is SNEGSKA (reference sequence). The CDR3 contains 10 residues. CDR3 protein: CSAAANIQYF. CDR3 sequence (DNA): TGCAGTGCTGCCGCGAACATTCAGTACTTC.

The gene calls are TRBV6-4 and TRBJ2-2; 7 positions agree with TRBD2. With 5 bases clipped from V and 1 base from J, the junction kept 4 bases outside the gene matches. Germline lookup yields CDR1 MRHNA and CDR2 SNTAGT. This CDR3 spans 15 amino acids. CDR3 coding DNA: TGTGCCAGCAGTCCTAGCGGAGAGAACACCGGGGAGCTGTTTTTT. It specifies CASSPSGENTGELFF.

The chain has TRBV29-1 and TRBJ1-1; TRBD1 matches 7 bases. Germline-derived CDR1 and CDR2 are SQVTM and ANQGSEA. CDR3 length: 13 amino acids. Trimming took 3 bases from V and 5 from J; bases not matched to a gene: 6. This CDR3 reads CSVDKAGGTEAFF. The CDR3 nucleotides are TGCAGCGTTGATAAGGCAGGGGGGACTGAAGCTTTCTTT.

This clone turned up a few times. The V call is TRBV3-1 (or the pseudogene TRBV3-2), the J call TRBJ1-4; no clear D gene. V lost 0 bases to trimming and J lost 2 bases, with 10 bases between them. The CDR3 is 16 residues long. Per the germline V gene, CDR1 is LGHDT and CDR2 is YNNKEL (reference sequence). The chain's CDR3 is CASSQDLASTNEKLFF. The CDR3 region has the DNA TGTGCCAGCAGCCAAGATCTCGCCAGTACTAATGAAAAACTGTTTTTT.